Here is one T cell receptor (beta chain) with its context. The sample belongs to a study of T cells after yellow fever vaccination. Study-level information: SMART-Seq v4 Ultra Low Input handled preparation of low-cell-number fractions.

Germline V gene lookup returns CDR1 KGHDR and CDR2 SFDVKD. Trimming at V came to 10 bases and at J to 6 bases, leaving 7 bases not matched to a gene. The CDR3 extends over 12 amino acids. TCRdb fed the 5' RACE reads into MiXCR, producing one record per CDR3 protein. The sample includes roughly 300,000 distinct CDR3 sequences, 7% to 10% of them seen just once. Sequencing used PBMCs, obtained roughly 46 days after the first yellow fever vaccination. This chain connects TRBV24-1 to TRBJ1-2; 7 bases align to TRBD1. The origin of this receptor is a man in his late teens or twenties who received the YFV17D yellow fever vaccine. This chain's CDR3 is CATREGADGYTF. In nucleotides, the CDR3 is TGTGCCACACGCGAGGGGGCGGATGGCTACACCTTC.